This is a list of T cell receptor beta chains from one sample in a study of shared clonotypes between healthy human individuals. Some clones are missing from TCRdb's copy, which holds only in-frame ones; the method was immunoSEQ multiplex PCR. The table shows a few million clones, with 80% to 95% occurring only once. The sample taken for sequencing was naive CD4+ T cells from PBMCs. Receptors were obtained from a man aged 18-30 years in good health. Some clones in this sample may be carry-over from other donors' samples. The CDR3 runs from the conserved cysteine through the conserved F or W. D genes are given only for firm matches.

v_call	d_call	cdr3_length	j_call	cdr3_aa	cdr3_nt
TRBV7-9	TRBD2	19	TRBJ2-3	CASSRNLGVAGAITDTQYF	TGTGCCAGCAGCAGAAACTTAGGAGTAGCGGGGGCGATCACAGATACGCAGTATTTT
TRBV28	-	14	TRBJ1-5	CASKNLGSNQPQHF	TGTGCCAGCAAAAATCTGGGGAGCAATCAGCCCCAGCATTTT
TRBV19	-	13	TRBJ1-5	CASSPETNQPQHF	TGTGCCAGTAGTCCGGAAACCAATCAGCCCCAGCATTTT
TRBV5-1	TRBD1	12	TRBJ1-1	CASSLEGQQAFF	TGCGCCAGCAGCTTGGAGGGACAGCAAGCTTTCTTT
TRBV6-6	TRBD1	16	TRBJ2-1	CASIIRSGTGYNEQFF	TGTGCCAGCATAATCCGATCCGGGACAGGCTACAATGAACAGTTCTTC
TRBV19	-	13	TRBJ1-2	CASSIRVDYGYTF	TGTGCCAGTAGTATTCGGGTTGACTATGGCTACACCTTC
TRBV14	-	15	TRBJ2-7	CASSQVGVRGYEQYF	TGTGCCAGCAGCCAAGTAGGGGTGAGGGGCTACGAGCAGTACTTC
TRBV27	TRBD1	13	TRBJ1-2	CASSHDRVYGYTF	TGTGCCAGCAGCCACGACAGGGTCTATGGCTACACCTTC
TRBV5-1	-	12	TRBJ2-3	CASSSDADTQYF	TGCGCCAGCAGCTCAGACGCAGATACGCAGTATTTT
TRBV27	-	17	TRBJ1-3	CASSTVAGLRRGNTIYF	TGTGCCAGCAGCACAGTAGCTGGGTTACGACGTGGAAACACCATATATTTT
TRBV5-1	-	19	TRBJ1-4	CASSLASSRTPAAGEKLFF	TGCGCCAGCAGCTTGGCTTCCAGCCGGACGCCAGCAGCGGGGGAAAAACTGTTTTTT
TRBV5-1	-	15	TRBJ2-1	CASSLDGGTYNEQFF	TGCGCCAGCAGCTTGGACGGCGGCACCTACAATGAGCAGTTCTTC
TRBV18	-	15	TRBJ2-7	CASSPTRQYEYEQYF	TGTGCCAGCTCACCAACTAGACAGTACGAATACGAGCAGTACTTC
TRBV27	-	15	TRBJ2-7	CASSAPPGRRDEQYF	TGTGCCAGCAGTGCCCCTCCAGGTCGTCGGGACGAGCAGTACTTC